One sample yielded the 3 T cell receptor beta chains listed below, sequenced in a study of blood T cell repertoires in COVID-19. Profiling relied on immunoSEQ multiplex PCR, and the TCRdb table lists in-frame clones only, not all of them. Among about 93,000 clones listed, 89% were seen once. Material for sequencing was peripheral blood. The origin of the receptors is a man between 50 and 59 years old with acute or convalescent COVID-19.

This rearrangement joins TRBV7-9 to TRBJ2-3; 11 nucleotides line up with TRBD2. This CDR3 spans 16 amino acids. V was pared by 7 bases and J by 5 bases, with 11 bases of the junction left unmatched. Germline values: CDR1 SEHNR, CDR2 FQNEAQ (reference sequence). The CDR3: CASTPGLAGGGDTQYF. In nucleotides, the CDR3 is TGTGCCAGCACCCCTGGGCTAGCGGGGGGAGGAGATACGCAGTATTTT. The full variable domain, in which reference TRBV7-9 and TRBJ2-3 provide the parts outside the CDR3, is DTGVSQNPRHKITKRGQNVTFRCDPISEHNRLYWYRQTLGQGPEFLTYFQNEAQLEKSRLLSDRFSAERPKGSFSTLEIQRTEQGDSAMYLCASTPGLAGGGDTQYFGPGTRLTVL.

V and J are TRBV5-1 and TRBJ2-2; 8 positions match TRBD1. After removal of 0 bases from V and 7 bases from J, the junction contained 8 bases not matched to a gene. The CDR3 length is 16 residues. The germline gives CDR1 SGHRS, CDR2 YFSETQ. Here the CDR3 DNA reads TGCGCCAGCAGCTTGGGGAGCAGGGGGCCTGGCGGGGAGCTGTTTTTT. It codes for CASSLGSRGPGGELFF.

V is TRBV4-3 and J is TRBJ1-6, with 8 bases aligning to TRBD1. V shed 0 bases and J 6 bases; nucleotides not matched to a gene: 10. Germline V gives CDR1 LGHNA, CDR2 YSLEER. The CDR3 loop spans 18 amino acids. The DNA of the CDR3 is TGCGCCAGCAGCCAAGAGGGGACAGGCTCCTTCTCTAATTCACCCCTCCACTTT. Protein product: CASSQEGTGSFSNSPLHF.